The 3 T cell receptor beta chains given below trace back to one sample, sequenced in a study of cytomegalovirus exposure and HLA in healthy donors. The PCR ran on 60 Vbeta and 13 Jbeta primers. Generated by immunoSEQ multiplex PCR, the TCRdb table keeps only in-frame clones and is missing some. The table lists 150,000 or so clones. Sample: PBMCs. The receptors come from a man aged 25 to 40 in good health and CMV-seronegative.

The rearrangement links TRBV7-2 to TRBJ2-2, with 13 bases lining up with TRBD2. Germline loops: CDR1 SGHTA, CDR2 FQGNSA. This CDR3 region has 17 residues. V was pared by 5 bases and J by 5 bases, with 8 bases of the junction left unmatched. CDR3 DNA: TGTGCCAGCAGCCCCTACTCGACTAGCGGGGGGACCGGGGAGCTGTTTTTT. Its protein product is CASSPYSTSGGTGELFF.

The CDR3 region has the DNA TGTGCCAGCAGCTTGGCACTTTACACTGAAGCTTTCTTT. Amino acid sequence: CASSLALYTEAFF. This rearrangement joins TRBV5-4 to TRBJ1-1, with unresolved D. This CDR3 contains 13 residues. V shed 0 bases and J shed 3 bases, with 6 bases lying between them. The V gene's germline CDR1 is SGHNT and CDR2 YYREEE (reference sequence).

V is TRBV25-1 and J is TRBJ2-3; possible D gene TRBD1, 6 bases. CDR3 length equals 14 residues. Deletions cut 4 bases from V and 3 bases from J, with 11 bases between. Germline CDR1 reads MGHDK; CDR2 reads SYGVNS. Here the CDR3 reads CASSASDRTDTQYF. CDR3 sequence (DNA): TGTGCCAGCAGTGCCTCAGACAGGACAGATACGCAGTATTTT. The full variable domain, completed using reference TRBV25-1 and TRBJ2-3, is EADIYQTPRYLVIGTGKKITLECSQTMGHDKMYWYQQDPGMELHLIHYSYGVNSTEKGDLSSESTVSRIRTEHFPLTLESARPSHTSQYLCASSASDRTDTQYFGPGTRLTVL.